Below, one TCR beta chain is given with its context. In the study's own analysis: Amplifying reference gene primers gave estimates of nucleated cell counts. TCRdb's copy holds only in-frame clones and misses some; the assay was immunoSEQ multiplex PCR. The DNA was the basis for D and trimming; V, J and clone size are from that table. The top ten clones hold about 2.2% of a sample with hundreds of thousands of clones, 85% to 90% of them seen once. The sample is drawn from a study of blood T cell repertoires in COVID-19. Per the germline V gene, CDR1 is SGHRS and CDR2 is YFSETQ. The V gene lost 0 bases and the J gene lost 4 bases, with 10 bases spanning the gap. The CDR3 is 14 amino acids.

Sequenced: PBMCs or T cells enriched from blood (not recorded which). The chain combines TRBV5-1 with TRBJ2-5; D is perhaps TRBD1 (5 bases). This clonotype originated in a woman aged 18 to 35 who had recovered from COVID-19. CDR3 sequence (DNA): TGCGCCAGCAGCTTGGGTGGGGCCCCAGAGACCCAGTACTTC. It encodes CASSLGGAPETQYF.